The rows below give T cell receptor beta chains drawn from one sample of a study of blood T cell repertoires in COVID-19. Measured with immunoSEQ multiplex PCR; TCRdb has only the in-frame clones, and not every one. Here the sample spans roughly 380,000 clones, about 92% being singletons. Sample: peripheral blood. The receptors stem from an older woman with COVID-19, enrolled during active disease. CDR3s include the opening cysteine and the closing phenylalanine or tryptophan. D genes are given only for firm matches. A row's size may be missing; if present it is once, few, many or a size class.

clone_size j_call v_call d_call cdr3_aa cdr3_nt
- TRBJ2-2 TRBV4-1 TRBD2 CASRETSGYSRANTGELFF TGCGCCAGCAGGGAGACTAGCGGGTACTCGAGAGCGAACACCGGGGAGCTGTTTTTT
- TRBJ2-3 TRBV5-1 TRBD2 CASSPGLAADTQYF TGCGCCAGCAGTCCGGGACTAGCTGCAGATACGCAGTATTTT
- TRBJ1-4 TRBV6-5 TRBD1 CASRDRGSLNEKLFF TGTGCCAGCAGAGACAGGGGCTCGTTAAATGAAAAACTGTTTTTT
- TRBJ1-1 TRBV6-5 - CASSSEPPGKTFF TGTGCCAGCAGTTCCGAACCCCCCGGGAAAACTTTCTTT
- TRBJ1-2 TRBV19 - CASSIHRENYGYTF TGTGCCAGTAGTATCCACAGGGAGAACTATGGCTACACCTTC
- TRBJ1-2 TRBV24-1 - CATSDPSSGGGYTF TGTGCCACCAGTGACCCCTCCAGTGGGGGCGGCTACACCTTC
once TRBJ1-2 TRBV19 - CASSPQGTMDYGYTF TGTGCCAGTAGTCCACAGGGTACGATGGACTATGGCTACACCTTC
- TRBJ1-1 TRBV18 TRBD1 CASSPGTGGGTEAFF TGTGCCAGCTCACCCGGGACAGGGGGCGGCACTGAAGCTTTCTTT
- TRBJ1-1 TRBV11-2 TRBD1 CASSSTGTGAEAFF TGTGCCAGCAGCTCAACCGGGACAGGGGCCGAAGCTTTCTTT
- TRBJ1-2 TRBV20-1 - CSVFRTAIYTF TGCAGTGTCTTCCGGACAGCCATCTACACCTTC
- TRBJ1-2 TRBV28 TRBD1 CASSPDRGNYGYTF TGTGCCAGCAGTCCCGACAGGGGCAACTATGGCTACACCTTC
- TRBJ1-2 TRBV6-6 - CASSYDGQYYGYTF TGTGCCAGCAGTTACGACGGACAGTACTATGGCTACACCTTC
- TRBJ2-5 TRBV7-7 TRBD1 CASSPRQGFPQETQYF TGTGCCAGCAGCCCAAGACAGGGGTTCCCTCAAGAGACCCAGTACTTC
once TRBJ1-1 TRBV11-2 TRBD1 CASSETPGQENTEAFF TGTGCCAGCAGCGAAACACCTGGACAGGAGAACACTGAAGCTTTCTTT
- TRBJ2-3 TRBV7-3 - CASSPVTSTDTQYF TGTGCCAGCAGCCCCGTAACTAGCACAGATACGCAGTATTTT
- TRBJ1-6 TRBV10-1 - CASSESVRGDNSPLHF TGCGCCAGCAGTGAGTCGGTCAGGGGAGATAATTCACCCCTCCACTTT
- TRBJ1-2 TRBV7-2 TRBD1 CASSFGQGGNGYTF TGTGCCAGCAGCTTTGGACAGGGGGGGAATGGCTACACCTTC
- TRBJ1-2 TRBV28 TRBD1 CATLQGTANYGYTF TGTGCCACCCTACAGGGGACAGCTAACTATGGCTACACCTTC
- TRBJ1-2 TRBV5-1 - CASSTSGGLGYGYTF TGCGCCAGCAGCACTTCCGGGGGGCTAGGCTATGGCTACACCTTC
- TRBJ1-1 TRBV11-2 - CASSLDPGGTEAFF TGTGCCAGCAGCTTAGATCCAGGAGGCACTGAAGCTTTCTTT
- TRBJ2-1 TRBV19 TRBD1 CASSNPGQHYNEQFF TGTGCCAGTAGTAATCCGGGACAGCACTACAATGAGCAGTTCTTC
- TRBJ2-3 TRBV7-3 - CASSPTPRGGATDTQYF TGTGCCAGCAGCCCAACCCCGAGGGGGGGCGCCACAGATACGCAGTATTTT
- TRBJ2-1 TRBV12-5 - CASGTGTPHNEQFF TGTGCTAGTGGAACCGGGACTCCGCACAATGAGCAGTTCTTC
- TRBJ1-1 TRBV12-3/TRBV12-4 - CASSLGRNTEAFF TGTGCCAGCAGTTTAGGCAGGAACACTGAAGCTTTCTTT
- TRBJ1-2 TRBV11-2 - CASSLAGFDYGYTF TGTGCCAGCAGCTTAGCGGGGTTCGACTATGGCTACACCTTC
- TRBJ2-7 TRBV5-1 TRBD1 CASSPGQGARQYF TGCGCCAGCAGCCCCGGACAGGGGGCAAGGCAGTACTTC
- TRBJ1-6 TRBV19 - CASSNQGFRNSPLHF TGTGCCAGTAGTAACCAGGGTTTTAGGAATTCACCCCTCCACTTT
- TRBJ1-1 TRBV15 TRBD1 CATSRGTGSSGTEAFF TGTGCCACCAGCAGGGGGACAGGGTCTTCAGGCACTGAAGCTTTCTTT
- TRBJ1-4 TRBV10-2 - CASRKRREEKLFF TGCGCCAGCAGGAAGAGAAGAGAAGAAAAACTGTTTTTT
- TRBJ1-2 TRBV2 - CASPTVPTPNYGYTF TGTGCCAGCCCTACGGTCCCCACGCCTAACTATGGCTACACCTTC
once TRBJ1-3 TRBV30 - CAWSPGAGGNTIYF TGTGCCTGGAGTCCAGGGGCGGGTGGAAACACCATATATTTT
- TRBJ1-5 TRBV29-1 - CSVADSQNQPQHF TGCAGCGTGGCGGACAGTCAGAATCAGCCCCAGCATTTT
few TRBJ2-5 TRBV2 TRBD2 CASRLLAGGPETQYF TGTGCCAGCAGGCTCTTAGCGGGGGGGCCGGAGACCCAGTACTTC
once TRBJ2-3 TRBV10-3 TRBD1 CAITSGQITDTQYF TGTGCCATCACTTCGGGACAGATCACAGATACGCAGTATTTT
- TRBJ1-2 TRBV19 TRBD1 CASKERSDRADGYTF TGTGCCAGTAAGGAACGCTCGGACAGGGCAGATGGCTACACCTTC
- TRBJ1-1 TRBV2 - CASSTDRSTEAFF TGTGCCAGCAGTACCGATCGGTCCACTGAAGCTTTCTTT
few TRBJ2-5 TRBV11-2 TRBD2 CASRVASSGGRETQYF TGTGCCAGCAGGGTAGCGTCTAGCGGGGGGCGAGAGACCCAGTACTTC
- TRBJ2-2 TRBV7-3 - CASSSTTMANTGELFF TGTGCCAGCAGCTCGACCACTATGGCGAACACCGGGGAGCTGTTTTTT
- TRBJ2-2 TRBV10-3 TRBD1 CATSRGPNTGELFF TGTGCCACCTCCAGGGGGCCGAACACCGGGGAGCTGTTTTTT
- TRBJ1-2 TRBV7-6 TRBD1 CASSWGGNRGTLYGYTF TGTGCCAGCAGCTGGGGCGGAAACAGGGGGACCCTCTATGGCTACACCTTC
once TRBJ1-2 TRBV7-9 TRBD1 CASSSRGQGVNYGYTF TGTGCCAGCAGCTCCCGAGGACAGGGCGTAAACTATGGCTACACCTTC
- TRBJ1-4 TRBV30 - CAWSVQGSFTNEKLFF TGTGCCTGGAGTGTACAGGGTTCATTTACTAATGAAAAACTGTTTTTT
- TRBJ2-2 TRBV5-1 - CASSLSGGANTGELFF TGCGCCAGCAGCTTGTCGGGGGGCGCAAACACCGGGGAGCTGTTTTTT
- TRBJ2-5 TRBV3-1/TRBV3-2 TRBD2 CASSQGRGGARETQYF TGTGCCAGCAGCCAGGGGCGCGGGGGGGCCAGGGAGACCCAGTACTTC
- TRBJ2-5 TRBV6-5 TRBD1 CASSYPTGGAETQYF TGTGCCAGCAGTTACCCGACAGGGGGCGCGGAGACCCAGTACTTC
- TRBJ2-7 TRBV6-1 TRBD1 CASSEPGQGTYEQYF TGTGCCAGCAGTGAGCCGGGACAGGGGACCTACGAGCAGTACTTC
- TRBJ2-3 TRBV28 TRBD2 CASSLRAGATSTDTQYF TGTGCCAGCAGTTTGAGGGCGGGAGCCACTAGCACAGATACGCAGTATTTT
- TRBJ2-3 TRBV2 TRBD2 CASSPGLASDTQYF TGTGCCAGCAGTCCCGGACTAGCCTCCGATACGCAGTATTTT
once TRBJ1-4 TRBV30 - CAWSVPGREREKLFF TGTGCCTGGAGTGTACCGGGAAGGGAAAGGGAAAAACTGTTTTTT
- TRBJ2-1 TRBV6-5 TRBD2 CASSLLAGGYEQFF TGTGCCAGCAGTCTTCTAGCGGGGGGGTATGAGCAGTTCTTC
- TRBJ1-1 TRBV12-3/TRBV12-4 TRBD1 CASSRRGPTEAFF TGTGCCAGCAGCCGCAGGGGGCCCACTGAAGCTTTCTTT
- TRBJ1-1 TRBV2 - CASREWDIQNTEAFF TGTGCCAGCAGAGAGTGGGACATACAAAACACTGAAGCTTTCTTT
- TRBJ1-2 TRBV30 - CAFAGQLNYGYTF TGTGCCTTTGCCGGACAGCTTAACTATGGCTACACCTTC
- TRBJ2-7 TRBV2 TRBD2 CASRPWTSGAREQYF TGTGCCAGCAGGCCCTGGACTAGCGGGGCCCGTGAGCAGTACTTC
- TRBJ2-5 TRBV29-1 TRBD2 CSVAGGRGAETQYF TGCAGCGTGGCGGGGGGGAGAGGGGCAGAGACCCAGTACTTC
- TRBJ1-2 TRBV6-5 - CASSYDSNYGYTF TGTGCCAGCAGTTACGACAGTAACTATGGCTACACCTTC
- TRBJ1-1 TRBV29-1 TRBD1 CSVGTGWGNTEAFF TGCAGCGTAGGGACAGGGTGGGGGAACACTGAAGCTTTCTTT
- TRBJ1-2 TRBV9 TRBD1 CASSVAGGDRANYYGYTF TGTGCCAGCAGCGTAGCGGGAGGGGACAGAGCCAATTACTATGGCTACACCTTC
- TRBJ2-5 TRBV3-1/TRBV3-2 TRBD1 CASSRGQGQETQYF TGTGCCAGCAGCCGGGGACAGGGACAAGAGACCCAGTACTTC
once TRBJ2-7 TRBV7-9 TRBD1 CASSSQGALYEQYF TGTGCCAGCAGCTCACAGGGGGCGCTCTACGAGCAGTACTTC